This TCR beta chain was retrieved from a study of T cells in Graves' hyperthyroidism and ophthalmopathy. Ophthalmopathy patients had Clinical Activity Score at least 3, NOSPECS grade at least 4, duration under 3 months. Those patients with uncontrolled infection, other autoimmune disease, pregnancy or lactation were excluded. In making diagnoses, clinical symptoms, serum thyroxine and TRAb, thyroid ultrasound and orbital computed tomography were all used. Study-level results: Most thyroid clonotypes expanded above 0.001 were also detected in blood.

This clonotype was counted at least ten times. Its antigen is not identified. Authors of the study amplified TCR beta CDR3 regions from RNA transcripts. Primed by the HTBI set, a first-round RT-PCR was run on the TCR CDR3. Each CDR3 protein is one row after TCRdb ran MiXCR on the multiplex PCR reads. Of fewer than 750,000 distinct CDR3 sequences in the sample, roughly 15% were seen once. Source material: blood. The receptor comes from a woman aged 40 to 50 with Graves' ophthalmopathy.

The CDR3 region has the DNA TGTGCCAGCAGTTACGCATCCTACGAGCAGTACTTC. This sequence encodes CASSYASYEQYF. J is TRBJ2-7 and V is TRBV6-2 or TRBV6-3, with D hard to call. V was shortened by 2 bases and J by 1 base, with 3 bases between the two germline ends. CDR3 length: 12 amino acids. Germline V gene lookup returns CDR1 MNHEY and CDR2 SVGEGT.